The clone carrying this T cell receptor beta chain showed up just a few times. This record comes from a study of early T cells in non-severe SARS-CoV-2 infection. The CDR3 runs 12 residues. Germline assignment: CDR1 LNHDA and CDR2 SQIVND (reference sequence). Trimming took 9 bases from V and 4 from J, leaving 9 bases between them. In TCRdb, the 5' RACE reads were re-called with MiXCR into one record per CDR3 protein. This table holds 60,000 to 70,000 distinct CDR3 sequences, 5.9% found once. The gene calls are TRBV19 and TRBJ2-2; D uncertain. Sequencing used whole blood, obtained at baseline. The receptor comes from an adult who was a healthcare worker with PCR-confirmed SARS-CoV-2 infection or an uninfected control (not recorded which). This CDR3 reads CASRPATGELFF. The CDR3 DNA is TGTGCCAGCCGGCCAGCCACCGGGGAGCTGTTTTTT.